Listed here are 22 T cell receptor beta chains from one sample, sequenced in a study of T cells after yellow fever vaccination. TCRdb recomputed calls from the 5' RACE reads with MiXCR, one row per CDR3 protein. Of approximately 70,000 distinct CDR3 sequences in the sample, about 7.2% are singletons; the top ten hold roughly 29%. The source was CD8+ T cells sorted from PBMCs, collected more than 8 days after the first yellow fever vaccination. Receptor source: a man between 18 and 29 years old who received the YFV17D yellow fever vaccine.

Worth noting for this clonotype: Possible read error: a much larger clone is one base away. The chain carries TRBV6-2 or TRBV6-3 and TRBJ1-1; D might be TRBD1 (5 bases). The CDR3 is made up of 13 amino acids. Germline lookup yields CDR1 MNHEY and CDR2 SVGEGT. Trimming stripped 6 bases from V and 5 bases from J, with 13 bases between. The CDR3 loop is CASRMGVATEAFF. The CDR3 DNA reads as TGTGCCAGCAGGATGGGGGTGGCAACTGAAGCTTTCTTT.

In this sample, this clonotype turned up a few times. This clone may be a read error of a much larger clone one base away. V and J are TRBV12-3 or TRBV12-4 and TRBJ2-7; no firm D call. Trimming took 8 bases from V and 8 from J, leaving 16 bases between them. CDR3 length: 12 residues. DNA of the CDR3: TGTGCCAGCGGGGATCCCAGCAACAAGCAGTACTTC. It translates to CASGDPSNKQYF.

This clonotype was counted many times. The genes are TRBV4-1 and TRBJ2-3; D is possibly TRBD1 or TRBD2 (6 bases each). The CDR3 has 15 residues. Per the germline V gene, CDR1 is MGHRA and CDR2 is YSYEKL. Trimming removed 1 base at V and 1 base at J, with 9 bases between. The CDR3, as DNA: TGCGCCAGCAGCCAAGGGAGGGGGGGCACAGATACGCAGTATTTT. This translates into CASSQGRGGTDTQYF.

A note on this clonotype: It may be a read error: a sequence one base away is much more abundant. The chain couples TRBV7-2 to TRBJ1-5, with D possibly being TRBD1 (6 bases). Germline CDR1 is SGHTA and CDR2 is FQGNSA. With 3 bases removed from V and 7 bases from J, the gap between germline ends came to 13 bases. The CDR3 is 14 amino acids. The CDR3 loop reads CASSFTGPKQPQHF. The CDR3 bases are TGTGCCAGCAGCTTTACAGGGCCTAAGCAGCCCCAGCATTTT.

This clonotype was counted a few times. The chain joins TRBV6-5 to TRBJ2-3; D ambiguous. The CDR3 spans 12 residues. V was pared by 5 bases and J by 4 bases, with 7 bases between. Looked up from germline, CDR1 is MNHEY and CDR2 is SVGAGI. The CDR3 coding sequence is TGTGCCAGCAGTCCTGGCGCAGATACGCAGTATTTT. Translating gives CASSPGADTQYF.

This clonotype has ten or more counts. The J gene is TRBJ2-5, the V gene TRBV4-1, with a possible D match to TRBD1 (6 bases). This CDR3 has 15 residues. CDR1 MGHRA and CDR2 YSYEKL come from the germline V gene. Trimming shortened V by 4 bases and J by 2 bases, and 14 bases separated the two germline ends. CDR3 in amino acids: CASSRRDKGQETQYF. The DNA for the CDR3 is TGCGCCAGCAGCCGCCGGGACAAAGGGCAAGAGACCCAGTACTTC.

The CDR3 here is CASSRGLGSYEQYV. The CDR3 DNA reads TGTGCCAGCAGCCGAGGGTTAGGCTCCTACGAGCAGTACGTC. The chain is built from TRBV7-8 and TRBJ2-7; D is perhaps TRBD2 (5 bases). Germline loops: CDR1 SGHVS, CDR2 FQNEAQ. This CDR3 has 14 residues. Between the trimmed V and J ends, which lost 5 bases and 0 bases, there was a span of 11 bases.

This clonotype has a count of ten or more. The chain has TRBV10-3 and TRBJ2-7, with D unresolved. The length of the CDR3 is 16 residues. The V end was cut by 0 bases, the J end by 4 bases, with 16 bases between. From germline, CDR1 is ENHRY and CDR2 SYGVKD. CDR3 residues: CAISESIPPLGYEQYV. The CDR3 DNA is TGTGCCATCAGTGAGTCGATTCCCCCCCTCGGGTACGAGCAGTACGTC.

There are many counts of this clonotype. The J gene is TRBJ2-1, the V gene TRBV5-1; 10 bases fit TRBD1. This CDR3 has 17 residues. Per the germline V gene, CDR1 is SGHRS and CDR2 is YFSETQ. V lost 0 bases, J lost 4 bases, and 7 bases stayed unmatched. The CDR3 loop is CASSLVGQGVLYNEQFF. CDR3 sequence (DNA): TGCGCCAGCAGCTTGGTAGGACAGGGGGTCCTTTACAATGAGCAGTTCTTC.

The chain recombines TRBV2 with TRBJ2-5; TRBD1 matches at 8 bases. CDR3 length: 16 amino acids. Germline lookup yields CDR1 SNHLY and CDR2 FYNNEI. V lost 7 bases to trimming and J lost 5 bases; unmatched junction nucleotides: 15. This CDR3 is CASNSGQTGAMETQYF. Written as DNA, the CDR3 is TGTGCCAGCAATAGTGGGCAGACAGGGGCGATGGAGACCCAGTACTTC.

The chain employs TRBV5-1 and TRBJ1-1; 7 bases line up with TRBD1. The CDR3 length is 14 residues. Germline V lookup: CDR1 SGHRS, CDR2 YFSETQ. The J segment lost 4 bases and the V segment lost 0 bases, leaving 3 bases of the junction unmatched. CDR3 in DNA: TGCGCCAGCAGCTTGGAGGGGGCGCGCACTGAAGCTTTCTTT. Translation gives CASSLEGARTEAFF. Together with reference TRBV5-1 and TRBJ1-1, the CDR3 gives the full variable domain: KAGVTQTPRYLIKTRGQQVTLSCSPISGHRSVSWYQQTPGQGLQFLFEYFSETQRNKGNFPGRFSGRQFSNSRSEMNVSTLELGDSALYLCASSLEGARTEAFFGQGTRLTVV.

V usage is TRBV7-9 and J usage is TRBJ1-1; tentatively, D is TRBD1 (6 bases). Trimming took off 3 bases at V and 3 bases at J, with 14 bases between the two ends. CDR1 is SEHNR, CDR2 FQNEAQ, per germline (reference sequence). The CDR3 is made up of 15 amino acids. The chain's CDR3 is CASSFPSGDDTEAFF. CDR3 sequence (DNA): TGTGCCAGCAGCTTCCCTTCAGGGGATGACACTGAAGCTTTCTTT.

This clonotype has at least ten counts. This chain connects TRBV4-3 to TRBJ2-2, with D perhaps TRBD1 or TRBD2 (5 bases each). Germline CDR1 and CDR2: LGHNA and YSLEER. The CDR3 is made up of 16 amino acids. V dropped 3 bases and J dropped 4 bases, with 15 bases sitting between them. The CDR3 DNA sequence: TGCGCCAGCAGCCAGAAGGGAGTGACAGCCACCGGGGAGCTGTTTTTT. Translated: CASSQKGVTATGELFF.

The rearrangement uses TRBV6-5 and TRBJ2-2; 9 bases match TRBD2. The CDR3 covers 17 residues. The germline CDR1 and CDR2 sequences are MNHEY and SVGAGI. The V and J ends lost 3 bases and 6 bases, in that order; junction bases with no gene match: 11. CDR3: CASSYVILAGPPGELFF. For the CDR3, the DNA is TGTGCCAGCAGTTATGTTATCCTAGCGGGGCCCCCCGGGGAGCTGTTTTTT.

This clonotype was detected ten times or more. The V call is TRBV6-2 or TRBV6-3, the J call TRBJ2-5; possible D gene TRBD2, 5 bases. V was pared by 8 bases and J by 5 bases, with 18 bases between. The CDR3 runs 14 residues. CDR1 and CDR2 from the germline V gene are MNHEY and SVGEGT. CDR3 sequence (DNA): TGTGCCAGCGGCCGTGACGGGAATTTGGAGACCCAGTACTTC. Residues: CASGRDGNLETQYF.

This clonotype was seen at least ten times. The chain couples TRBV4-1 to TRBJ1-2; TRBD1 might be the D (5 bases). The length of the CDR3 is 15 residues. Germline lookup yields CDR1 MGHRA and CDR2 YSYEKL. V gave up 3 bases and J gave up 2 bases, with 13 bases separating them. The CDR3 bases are TGCGCCAGCAGCCAGACGACAGAGACCAACTATGGCTACACCTTC. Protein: CASSQTTETNYGYTF.

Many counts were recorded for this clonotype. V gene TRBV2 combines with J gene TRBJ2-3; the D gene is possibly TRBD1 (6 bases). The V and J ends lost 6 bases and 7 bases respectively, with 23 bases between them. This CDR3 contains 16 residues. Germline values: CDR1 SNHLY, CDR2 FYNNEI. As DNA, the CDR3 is TGTGCCAGCAGCCAAAGTGAGGGACACTACTCGAATACGCAGTATTTT. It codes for CASSQSEGHYSNTQYF.

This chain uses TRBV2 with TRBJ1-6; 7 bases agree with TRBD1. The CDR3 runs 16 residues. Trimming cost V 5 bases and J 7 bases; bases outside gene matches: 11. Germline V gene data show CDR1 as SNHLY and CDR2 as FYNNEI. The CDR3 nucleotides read TGTGCCAGCAGTTCTCCGGACAGGAGTAGGAATTCACCCCTCCACTTT. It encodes CASSSPDRSRNSPLHF.

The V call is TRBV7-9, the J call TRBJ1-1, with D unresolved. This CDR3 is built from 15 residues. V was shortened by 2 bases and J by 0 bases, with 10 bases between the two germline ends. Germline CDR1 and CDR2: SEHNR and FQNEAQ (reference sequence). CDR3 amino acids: CASSLRREMNTEAFF. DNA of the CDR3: TGTGCCAGCAGCTTACGGCGGGAAATGAACACTGAAGCTTTCTTT.

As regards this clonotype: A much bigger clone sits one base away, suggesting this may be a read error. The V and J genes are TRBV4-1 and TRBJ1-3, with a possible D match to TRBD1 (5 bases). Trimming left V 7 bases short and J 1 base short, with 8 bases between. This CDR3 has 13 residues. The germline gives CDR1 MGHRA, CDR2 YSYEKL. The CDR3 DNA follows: TGCGCCAGCAACCAGGGATCTGGAAACACCATATATTTT. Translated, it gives CASNQGSGNTIYF.

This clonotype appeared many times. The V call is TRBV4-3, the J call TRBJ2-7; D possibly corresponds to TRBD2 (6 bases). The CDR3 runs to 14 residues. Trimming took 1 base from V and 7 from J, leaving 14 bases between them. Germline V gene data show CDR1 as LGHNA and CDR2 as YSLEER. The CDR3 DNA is TGCGCCAGCAGCCAAGGGAGGGGACGGACAGAGCAGTACTTC. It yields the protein CASSQGRGRTEQYF.

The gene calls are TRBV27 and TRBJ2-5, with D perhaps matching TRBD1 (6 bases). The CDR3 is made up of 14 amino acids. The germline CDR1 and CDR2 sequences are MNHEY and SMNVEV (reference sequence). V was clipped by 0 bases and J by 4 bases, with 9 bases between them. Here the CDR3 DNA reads TGTGCCAGCAGTTTATCTGGGGGCAGAGAGACCCAGTACTTC. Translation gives CASSLSGGRETQYF.